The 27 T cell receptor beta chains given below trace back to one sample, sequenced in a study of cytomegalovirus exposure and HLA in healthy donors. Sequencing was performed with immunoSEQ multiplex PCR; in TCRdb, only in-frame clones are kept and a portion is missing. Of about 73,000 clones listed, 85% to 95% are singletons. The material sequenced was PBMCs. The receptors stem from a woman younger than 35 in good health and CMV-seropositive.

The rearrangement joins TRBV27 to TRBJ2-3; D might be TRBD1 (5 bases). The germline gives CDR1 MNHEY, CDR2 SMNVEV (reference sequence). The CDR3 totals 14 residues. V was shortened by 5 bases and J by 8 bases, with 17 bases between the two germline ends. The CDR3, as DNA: TGTGCCAGCAGTCTACGACTTTCAGGGTTTACGCAGTATTTT. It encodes CASSLRLSGFTQYF.

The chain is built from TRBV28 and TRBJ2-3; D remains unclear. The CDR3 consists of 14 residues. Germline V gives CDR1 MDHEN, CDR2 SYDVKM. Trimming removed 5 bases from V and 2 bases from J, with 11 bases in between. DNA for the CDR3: TGTGCCAGCAGTATCGCGGAGAACACAGATACGCAGTATTTT. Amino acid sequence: CASSIAENTDTQYF.

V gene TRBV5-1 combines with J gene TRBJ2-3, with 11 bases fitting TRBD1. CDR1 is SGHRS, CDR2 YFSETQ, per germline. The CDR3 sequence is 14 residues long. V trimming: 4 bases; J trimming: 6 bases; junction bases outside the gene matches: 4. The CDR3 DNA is TGCGCCAGCAGCCGGGGACAGGGGGAGGATACGCAGTATTTT. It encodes CASSRGQGEDTQYF. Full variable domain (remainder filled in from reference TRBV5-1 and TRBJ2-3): KAGVTQTPRYLIKTRGQQVTLSCSPISGHRSVSWYQQTPGQGLQFLFEYFSETQRNKGNFPGRFSGRQFSNSRSEMNVSTLELGDSALYLCASSRGQGEDTQYFGPGTRLTVL.

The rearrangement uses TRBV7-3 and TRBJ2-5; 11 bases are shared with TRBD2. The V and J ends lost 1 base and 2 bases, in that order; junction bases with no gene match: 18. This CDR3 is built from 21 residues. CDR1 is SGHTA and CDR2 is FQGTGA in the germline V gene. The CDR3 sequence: CASSLKRKTSGDSHEQETQYF. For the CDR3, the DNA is TGTGCCAGCAGCTTAAAGAGAAAGACTAGCGGGGACTCACACGAACAAGAGACCCAGTACTTC.

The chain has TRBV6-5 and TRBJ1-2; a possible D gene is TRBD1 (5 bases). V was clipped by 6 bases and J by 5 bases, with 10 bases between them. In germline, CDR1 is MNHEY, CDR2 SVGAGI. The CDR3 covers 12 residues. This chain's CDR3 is CASRQGIYGYTF. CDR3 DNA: TGTGCCAGCAGGCAGGGTATTTATGGCTACACCTTC.

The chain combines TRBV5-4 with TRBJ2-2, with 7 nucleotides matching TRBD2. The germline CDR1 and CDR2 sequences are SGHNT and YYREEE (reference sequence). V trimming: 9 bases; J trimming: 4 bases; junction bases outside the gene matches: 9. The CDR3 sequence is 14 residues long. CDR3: CATFRGGPTGELFF. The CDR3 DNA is TGTGCCACCTTCCGCGGGGGACCCACCGGGGAGCTGTTTTTT.

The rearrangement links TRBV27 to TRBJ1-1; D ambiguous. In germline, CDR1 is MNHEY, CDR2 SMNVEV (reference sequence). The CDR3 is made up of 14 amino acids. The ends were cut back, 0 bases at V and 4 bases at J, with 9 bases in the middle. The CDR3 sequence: CASSLSSSPTEAFF. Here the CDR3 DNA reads TGTGCCAGCAGTTTATCGTCCAGTCCCACTGAAGCTTTCTTT.

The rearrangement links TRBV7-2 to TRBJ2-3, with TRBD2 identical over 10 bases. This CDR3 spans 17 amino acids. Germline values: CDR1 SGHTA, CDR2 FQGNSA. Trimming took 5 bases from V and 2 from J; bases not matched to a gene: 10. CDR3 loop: CASSPSALAGATDTQYF. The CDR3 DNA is TGTGCCAGCAGCCCGTCAGCCCTAGCGGGAGCCACAGATACGCAGTATTTT.

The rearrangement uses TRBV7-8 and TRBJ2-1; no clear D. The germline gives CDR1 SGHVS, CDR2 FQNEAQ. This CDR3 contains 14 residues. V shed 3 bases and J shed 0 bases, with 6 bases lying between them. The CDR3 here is CASSFRNSYNEQFF. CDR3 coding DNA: TGTGCCAGCAGCTTCAGGAACTCCTACAATGAGCAGTTCTTC. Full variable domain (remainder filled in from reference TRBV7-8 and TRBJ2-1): GAGVSQSPRYKVAKRGQDVALRCDPISGHVSLFWYQQALGQGPEFLTYFQNEAQLDKSGLPSDRFFAERPEGSVSTLKIQRTQQEDSAVYLCASSFRNSYNEQFFGPGTRLTVL.

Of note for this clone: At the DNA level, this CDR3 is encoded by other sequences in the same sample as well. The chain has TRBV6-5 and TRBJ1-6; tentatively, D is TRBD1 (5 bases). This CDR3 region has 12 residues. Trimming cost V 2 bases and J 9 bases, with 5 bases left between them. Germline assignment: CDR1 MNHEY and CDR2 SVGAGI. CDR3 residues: CASSYRGSPLHF. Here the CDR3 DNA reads TGTGCCAGCAGTTACAGGGGTTCACCCCTCCACTTT.

CDR3 sequence (DNA): TGTGCCAGCAGCTTTCGCCTAGCGGGGACCAATGAGCAGTTCTTC. This gives the protein CASSFRLAGTNEQFF. V usage is TRBV11-3 and J usage is TRBJ2-1, with 9 bases identical to TRBD2. Losses at the gene ends were 3 bases for V and 6 bases for J; bases not matched to a gene: 6. Germline CDR1 and CDR2: SGHNT and YENEEA. The CDR3 length is 15 residues.

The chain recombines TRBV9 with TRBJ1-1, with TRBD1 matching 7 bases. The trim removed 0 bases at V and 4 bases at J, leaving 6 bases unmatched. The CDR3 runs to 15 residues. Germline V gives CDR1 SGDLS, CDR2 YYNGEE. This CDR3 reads CASSVARAGGTEAFF. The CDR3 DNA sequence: TGTGCCAGCAGCGTAGCTCGGGCAGGGGGCACTGAAGCTTTCTTT.

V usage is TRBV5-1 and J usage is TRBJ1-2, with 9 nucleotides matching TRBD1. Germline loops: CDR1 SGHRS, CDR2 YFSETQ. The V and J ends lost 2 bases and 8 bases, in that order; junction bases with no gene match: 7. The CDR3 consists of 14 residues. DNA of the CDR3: TGCGCCAGCAGCTTCTCGACAGGGGGGGACGGCTACACCTTC. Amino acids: CASSFSTGGDGYTF.

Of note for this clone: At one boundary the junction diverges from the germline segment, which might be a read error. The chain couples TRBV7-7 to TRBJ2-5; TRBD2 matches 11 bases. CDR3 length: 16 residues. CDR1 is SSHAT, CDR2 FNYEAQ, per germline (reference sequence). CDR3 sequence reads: CASSPGLAGVQETQYF. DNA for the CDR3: TGTGCTAGCAGCCCTGGACTAGCGGGCGTCCAAGAGACCCAGTACTTC.

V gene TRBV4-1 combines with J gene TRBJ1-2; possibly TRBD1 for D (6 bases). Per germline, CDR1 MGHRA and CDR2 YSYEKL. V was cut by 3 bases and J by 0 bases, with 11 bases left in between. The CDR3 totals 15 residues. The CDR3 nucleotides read TGCGCCAGCAGCCAGTACACAGGGACTAACTATGGCTACACCTTC. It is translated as CASSQYTGTNYGYTF.

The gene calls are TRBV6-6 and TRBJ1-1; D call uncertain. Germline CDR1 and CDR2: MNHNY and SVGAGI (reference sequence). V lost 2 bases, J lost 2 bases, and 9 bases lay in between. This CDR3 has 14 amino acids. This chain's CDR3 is CASSYGRYNTEAFF. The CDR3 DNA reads TGTGCCAGCAGTTACGGCAGGTATAACACTGAAGCTTTCTTT.

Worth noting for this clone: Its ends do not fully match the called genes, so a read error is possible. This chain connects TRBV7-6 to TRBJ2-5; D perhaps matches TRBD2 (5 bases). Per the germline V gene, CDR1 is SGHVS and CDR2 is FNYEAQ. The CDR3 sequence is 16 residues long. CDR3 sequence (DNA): TGTGCCAGCAGCTTGGGTGCTCGAGGGTTGGGAGCCGGGTGGAACTTC. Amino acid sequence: CASSLGARGLGAGWNF.

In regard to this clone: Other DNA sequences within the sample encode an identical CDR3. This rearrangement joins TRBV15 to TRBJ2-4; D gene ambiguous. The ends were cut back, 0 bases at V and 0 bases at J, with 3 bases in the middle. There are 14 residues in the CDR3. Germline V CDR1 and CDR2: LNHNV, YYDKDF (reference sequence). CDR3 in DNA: TGTGCCACCAGCAGAGACTTAGCCAAAAACATTCAGTACTTC. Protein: CATSRDLAKNIQYF.

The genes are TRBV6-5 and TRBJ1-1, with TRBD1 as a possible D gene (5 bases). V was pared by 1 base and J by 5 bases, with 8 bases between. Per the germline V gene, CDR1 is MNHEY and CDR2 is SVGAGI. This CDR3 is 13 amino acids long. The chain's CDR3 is CASSYYGGTEAFF. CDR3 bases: TGTGCCAGCAGTTACTACGGGGGAACTGAAGCTTTCTTT.

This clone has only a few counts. The CDR3 nucleotides are TGTGCCAGTACCCCAAGGGGGCCTAAGCCCTATGGCTACACCTTC. Amino acids: CASTPRGPKPYGYTF. The rearrangement uses TRBV19 and TRBJ1-2; 7 nucleotides align to TRBD1. J gave up 4 bases and V 7 bases, and 12 bases lay outside the gene matches. The V gene's germline CDR1 is LNHDA and CDR2 SQIVND (reference sequence). The CDR3 length is 15 residues.

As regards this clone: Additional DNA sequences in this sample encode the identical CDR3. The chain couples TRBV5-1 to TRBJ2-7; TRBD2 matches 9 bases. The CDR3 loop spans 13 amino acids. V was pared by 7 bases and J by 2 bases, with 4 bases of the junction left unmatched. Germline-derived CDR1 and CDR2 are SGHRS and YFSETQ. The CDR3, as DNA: TGCGCCAGCCGAATAGCGGGGGCCTACGAGCAGTACTTC. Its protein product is CASRIAGAYEQYF.

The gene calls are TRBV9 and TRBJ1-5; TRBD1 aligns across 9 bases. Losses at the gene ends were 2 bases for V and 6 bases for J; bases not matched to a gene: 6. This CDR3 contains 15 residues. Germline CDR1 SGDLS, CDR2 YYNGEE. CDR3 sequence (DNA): TGTGCCAGCAGCGTTACAGGGGGCGTTGGTCAGCCCCAGCATTTT. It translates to CASSVTGGVGQPQHF. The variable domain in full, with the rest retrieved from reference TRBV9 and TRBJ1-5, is DSGVTQTPKHLITATGQRVTLRCSPRSGDLSVYWYQQSLDQGLQFLIQYYNGEERAKGNILERFSAQQFPDLHSELNLSSLELGDSALYFCASSVTGGVGQPQHFGDGTRLSIL.

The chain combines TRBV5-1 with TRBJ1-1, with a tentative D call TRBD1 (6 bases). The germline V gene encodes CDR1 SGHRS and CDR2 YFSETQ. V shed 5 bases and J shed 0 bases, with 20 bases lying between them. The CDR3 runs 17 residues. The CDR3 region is CASSLVPTGTLNTEAFF. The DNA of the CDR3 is TGCGCCAGCAGTCTGGTTCCCACAGGGACGCTGAACACTGAAGCTTTCTTT.

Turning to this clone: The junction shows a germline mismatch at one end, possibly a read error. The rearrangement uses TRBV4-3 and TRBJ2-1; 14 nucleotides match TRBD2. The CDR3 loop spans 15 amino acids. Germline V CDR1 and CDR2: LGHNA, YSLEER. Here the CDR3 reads CASSQPGLAGVSMVF. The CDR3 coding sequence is TGCGCCAGCAGCCAACCGGGACTAGCGGGAGTAAGTATGGTCTTC.

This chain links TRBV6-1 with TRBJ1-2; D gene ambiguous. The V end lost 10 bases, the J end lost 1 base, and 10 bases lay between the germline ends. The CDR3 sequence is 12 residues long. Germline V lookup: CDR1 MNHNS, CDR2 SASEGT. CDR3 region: CAIDIGNYGYTF. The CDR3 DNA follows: TGTGCCATCGACATTGGTAACTATGGCTACACCTTC.

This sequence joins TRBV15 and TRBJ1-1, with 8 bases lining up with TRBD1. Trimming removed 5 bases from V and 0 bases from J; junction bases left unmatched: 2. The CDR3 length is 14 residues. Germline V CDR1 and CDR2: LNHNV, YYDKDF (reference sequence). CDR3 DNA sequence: TGTGCCACCAGCCCGGGACAGGTGAACACTGAAGCTTTCTTT. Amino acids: CATSPGQVNTEAFF.

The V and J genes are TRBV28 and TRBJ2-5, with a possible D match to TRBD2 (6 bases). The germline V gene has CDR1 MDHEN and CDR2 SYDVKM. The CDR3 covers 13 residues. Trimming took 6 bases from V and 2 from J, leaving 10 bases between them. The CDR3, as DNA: TGTGCCAGCAGACCGGGACTGCAAGAGACCCAGTACTTC. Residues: CASRPGLQETQYF.